The table lists the clone carrying this T cell receptor (beta chain) with many counts. Its antigen is as yet unknown. The entry originates in a study of T-cell reconstitution after alpha-beta-depleted transplantation in children. The study's findings and limits: T-cell numbers and diversity one year post-transplant derived largely from freshly generated T cells. Reportedly, only several hundred clones from non-depleted graft cells drove alpha-beta T-cell counts at about two months.

Preparing the TCRbeta library involved the use of unique molecular identifiers. Using its own MiXCR run on the PCR reads, TCRdb lists one record per CDR3 protein. The table records some 450,000 distinct CDR3 sequences, 43% of them present only once. This sequence was found in a girl aged 2 to 10 with aplastic anemia, due to receive a stem cell transplant. The sequences come from PBMCs, collected before TCRalphabeta/CD19-depleted stem cell transplant.

CDR3 nucleotide sequence: TGCAGTGCTAGGGAGCTCCCTCATCAAGGCAGCAATCAGCCCCAGCATTTT. Translation gives CSARELPHQGSNQPQHF. V usage is TRBV20-1 and J usage is TRBJ1-5; the D is unclear. Germline CDR1 DFQATT, CDR2 SNEGSKA (reference sequence). The CDR3 runs to 17 residues. V was clipped by 3 bases and J by 1 base, with 19 bases between them.